These 23 T cell receptor beta chains originate from one sample sequenced in a study of tumor and adjacent non-tumor tissue in lung cancer. This sample's RNA came from whole unsorted tissue. TCRbeta libraries were built with three rounds of nested PCR, modified from ARM-PCR. TCRdb re-called the multiplex PCR reads through MiXCR, storing one row per CDR3 protein. The sample comprises tens of thousands of distinct CDR3 sequences, 60% to 80% of which are singletons, and roughly 12% rests with the top ten. The sequencing input was lung tumor tissue. Receptor source: a woman in her forties or fifties with non-small cell lung cancer.

Concerning this clonotype: A read error may explain this, as a much larger clone is one base away. V and J are TRBV20-1 and TRBJ2-3; 7 nucleotides line up with TRBD2. Trimming took 7 bases from V and 9 from J; bases not matched to a gene: 19. CDR1 is DFQATT and CDR2 is SNEGSKA in the germline V gene (reference sequence). CDR3 length: 15 residues. The CDR3 spells CSVTPLDRMGGTQYF. CDR3 DNA: TGCAGTGTTACCCCCCTAGATCGGATGGGGGGGACGCAGTATTTT.

Ten or more counts support this clonotype. The genes are TRBV6-6 and TRBJ2-4; possibly TRBD1 or TRBD2 for D (5 bases each). V lost 2 bases and J lost 8, with 19 bases in between. Germline V gives CDR1 MNHNY, CDR2 SVGAGI (reference sequence). CDR3 length: 16 residues. CDR3 residues: CASSYHSGTLLDIQYF. As DNA, the CDR3 is TGTGCCAGCAGTTACCACTCCGGGACCCTTTTGGACATTCAGTACTTC.

Regarding this clonotype: A much more abundant neighbour one base away suggests this may be a read error. Written as DNA, the CDR3 is TGTGCCAGCAGTGACTCTGGCGATTACAATGTGCAGTTCTTC. Protein: CASSDSGDYNVQFF. This chain joins TRBV6-4 and TRBJ2-1; D is undetermined. Germline loops: CDR1 MRHNA, CDR2 SNTAGT. The CDR3 loop spans 14 amino acids.

Note on this clonotype: The junction differs from germline at one of its ends, possibly a read error. The chain has TRBV12-3 or TRBV12-4 and TRBJ1-4; D gene unclear. The CDR3 has 13 amino acids. The CDR3 coding sequence is TGTGCCAGCTCCACCCCGGGTTATGAGAAACTGCTTTTT. It is translated as CASSTPGYEKLLF.

This clonotype was detected ten times or more. The gene calls are TRBV28 and TRBJ2-7, with 13 bases lining up with TRBD2. V lost 3 bases and J lost 0; bases outside the gene matches: 14. The CDR3 is 20 residues long. Germline values: CDR1 MDHEN, CDR2 SYDVKM. In DNA form, the CDR3 reads TGTGCCAGCAGTTTTACACCTAGGGGGACTAGCGGGGTAAGCTCCTACGAGCAGTACTTC. Amino acid sequence: CASSFTPRGTSGVSSYEQYF.

A few counts support this clonotype. A much larger clonotype is one base distant, so this may be a read error. V is TRBV20-1 and J is TRBJ2-4, with D possibly TRBD2 on 6 matching bases. This CDR3 contains 14 residues. CDR1 DFQATT and CDR2 SNEGSKA come from the germline V gene (reference sequence). Here the CDR3 DNA reads TGCAGTGCACCACCCGAGGGACTGGGGAACATTCTGTACTTC. Encoded protein: CSAPPEGLGNILYF.

Only a few counts were recorded for this clonotype. The chain is built from TRBV12-3 or TRBV12-4 and TRBJ2-2; 7 bases fit TRBD2. This CDR3 has 15 amino acids. With V trimmed by 5 bases and J by 7 bases, 10 bases remained unmatched. The CDR3, as DNA: TGTGCCAGCAGTCCTGGGACTAATGGTGGCGGGGAGCTGTTTTTT. It yields the protein CASSPGTNGGGELFF.

A note on this clonotype: The junction does not match germline at one end; this may be a read error. The J gene is TRBJ2-1, the V gene TRBV29-1, with 7 bases lining up with TRBD2. The CDR3 has 15 residues. The germline CDR1 and CDR2 sequences are SQVTM and ANQGSEA. CDR3 residues: CSAGDGVAGSNERFF. CDR3 DNA: TGCAGCGCCGGGGATGGGGTAGCGGGCTCCAATGAGCGGTTCTTC.

The chain joins TRBV12-3 or TRBV12-4 to TRBJ1-5; TRBD1 is a possible D gene (6 bases). This CDR3 has 12 residues. The V gene lost 7 bases and the J gene lost 6 bases, with 10 bases spanning the gap. The CDR3 bases are TGTGCCAGCAAGGGGGAGCGTCAGCCCCAGCATTTT. It yields the protein CASKGERQPQHF.

In regard to this clonotype: One junction end disagrees with the germline gene, perhaps due to a read error. The chain combines TRBV24-1 with TRBJ2-3; perhaps D is TRBD1 or TRBD2 (6 bases each). Germline lookup yields CDR1 KGHDR and CDR2 SFDVKD. This CDR3 region has 13 residues. The CDR3 is CGTSDSRGGTQYF. The CDR3 coding sequence is TGTGGCACCAGTGATTCACGAGGGGGGACGCAGTATTTT.

To note about this clonotype: At one boundary the junction diverges from the germline segment, which might be a read error. The chain employs TRBV6-6 and TRBJ2-4; D is possibly TRBD1 or TRBD2 (5 bases each). Germline V lookup: CDR1 MNHNY, CDR2 SVGAGI (reference sequence). The CDR3 loop spans 16 amino acids. The CDR3 reads CATSPPGDRTKNIQYF. The DNA for the CDR3 is TGTGCCACCAGTCCCCCCGGGGACCGGACCAAAAACATTCAGTACTTC.

As to this clonotype: With a much larger clone just one base away, this may be a read error. V usage is TRBV30 and J usage is TRBJ1-3, with D unclear. Germline V gives CDR1 GTSNPN, CDR2 SVGIG (reference sequence). The CDR3 extends over 12 amino acids. DNA for the CDR3: TGTGCCTGGAATCCGGGCTCGAACATCATATATTTT. Protein product: CAWNPGSNIIYF.

Comments on this clonotype: One base away lies a much larger clone, so this may be a sequencing read error. The chain couples TRBV5-1 to TRBJ2-1; tentative D call: TRBD2 (5 bases). The CDR3 sequence is 20 residues long. In germline, CDR1 is SGHRS, CDR2 YFSETQ. The ends were cut back, 0 bases at V and 0 bases at J, with 22 bases in the middle. The CDR3 protein is CASSLAGTREREYSYNEQFF. CDR3 sequence (DNA): TGCGCCAGCAGCTTGGCCGGTACTCGGGAAAGGGAATACTCCTACAATGAGCAGTTCTTC.

By share, this clonotype counts as large. The chain couples TRBV11-3 to TRBJ2-7, with 11 bases matching TRBD2. V lost 0 bases and J lost 4; bases outside the gene matches: 5. The germline V gene encodes CDR1 SGHNT and CDR2 YENEEA. The CDR3 is 16 amino acids. This chain's CDR3 is CASSLDGTSGFYEQYF. The DNA of the CDR3 is TGTGCCAGCAGCTTAGATGGGACTAGCGGATTTTACGAGCAGTACTTC.

This clonotype was observed a few times. The rearrangement links TRBV10-3 to TRBJ2-7; a possible D gene is TRBD2 (6 bases). CDR3 length: 12 amino acids. V dropped 7 bases and J dropped 4 bases, with 11 bases sitting between them. Germline CDR1 is ENHRY and CDR2 is SYGVKD. The CDR3 is CAIMVGGYEQYF. The CDR3 DNA reads TGTGCCATCATGGTGGGGGGATACGAGCAGTACTTC.

This clonotype has a count of ten or more. The chain is built from TRBV11-2 and TRBJ2-7; TRBD1 aligns across 10 bases. The germline CDR1 and CDR2 sequences are SGHAT and FQNNGV. CDR3 length: 15 amino acids. V gave up 5 bases and J gave up 4 bases; unmatched junction bases: 8. CDR3 amino acids: CASSPGWTGGYEQYF. Here the CDR3 DNA reads TGTGCCAGCAGCCCCGGTTGGACAGGGGGATACGAGCAGTACTTC.

Relative to its sample, this clonotype is medium-sized. V and J are TRBV6-5 and TRBJ2-7; perhaps TRBD1 as D (6 bases). CDR1 and CDR2 from the germline V gene are MNHEY and SVGAGI. Between the trimmed V and J ends, which lost 2 bases and 6 bases, there was a span of 14 bases. CDR3 length: 14 residues. This CDR3 is CASSYPGHGGEQYF. Here the CDR3 DNA reads TGTGCCAGCAGTTACCCGGGACATGGGGGCGAGCAGTACTTC.

Concerning this clonotype: Its ends do not fully match the called genes, so a read error is possible. The chain couples TRBV6-1 to TRBJ2-1, with 8 bases aligning to TRBD2. Germline-derived CDR1 and CDR2 are MNHNS and SASEGT. The CDR3 is 16 residues long. The CDR3 sequence is CANSEALAVGGNEQLF. The CDR3 region has the DNA TGTGCCAACAGTGAAGCACTAGCGGTAGGAGGAAATGAGCAGCTCTTC.

The V and J genes are TRBV12-3 or TRBV12-4 and TRBJ1-2, with a tentative D call TRBD1 (5 bases). The CDR3 runs to 13 residues. V was trimmed by 7 bases and J by 5 bases, leaving 14 bases between them. CDR3 loop: CASKMDNKYGYTF. DNA of the CDR3: TGTGCCAGCAAGATGGACAATAAGTATGGCTACACCTTC.

In this sample, this clonotype turned up many times. The rearrangement uses TRBV28 and TRBJ2-5; TRBD2 agrees at 12 bases. The CDR3 loop spans 16 amino acids. The germline gives CDR1 MDHEN, CDR2 SYDVKM. Trimming removed 2 bases from V and 4 bases from J; junction bases left unmatched: 5. CDR3 bases: TGTGCCAGCAGTTTAAGGACTAGCGGGATACGAGAGACCCAGTACTTC. Amino acid sequence: CASSLRTSGIRETQYF.

The chain uses TRBV29-1 and TRBJ2-5; a possible D gene is TRBD1 (6 bases). V lost 6 bases, J lost 5 bases, and 22 bases lay in between. In germline, CDR1 is SQVTM, CDR2 ANQGSEA. The CDR3 is 15 amino acids. The DNA for the CDR3 is TGCAGCGTCACCGGGACAAGGGGTTTGGGGGAGACCCAGTACTTC. Translation: CSVTGTRGLGETQYF.

In its sample, this clonotype was seen many times. The chain employs TRBV28 and TRBJ1-1; the D gene is possibly TRBD1 (5 bases). Germline values: CDR1 MDHEN, CDR2 SYDVKM. V gave up 5 bases and J gave up 1 base, with 20 bases separating them. This CDR3 spans 17 amino acids. The CDR3 region is CASSNTGQASKNTEAFF. The CDR3 coding sequence is TGTGCCAGCAGTAACACAGGACAAGCTAGCAAGAACACTGAAGCTTTCTTT. The full variable domain, rest sourced from reference TRBV28 and TRBJ1-1, is DVKVTQSSRYLVKRTGEKVFLECVQDMDHENMFWYRQDPGLGLRLIYFSYDVKMKEKGDIPEGYSVSREKKERFSLILESASTNQTSMYLCASSNTGQASKNTEAFFGQGTRLTVV.

This rearrangement joins TRBV6-2 or TRBV6-3 to TRBJ2-5, with 9 bases lining up with TRBD1. With 5 bases clipped from V and 5 bases from J, the junction kept 9 bases outside the gene matches. This CDR3 is 15 amino acids long. CDR1 is MNHEY and CDR2 is SVGEGT in the germline V gene. The CDR3 DNA follows: TGTGCCAGCAGTCACAACAGGGGGCTGGGGGAGACCCAGTACTTC. Encoded protein: CASSHNRGLGETQYF.